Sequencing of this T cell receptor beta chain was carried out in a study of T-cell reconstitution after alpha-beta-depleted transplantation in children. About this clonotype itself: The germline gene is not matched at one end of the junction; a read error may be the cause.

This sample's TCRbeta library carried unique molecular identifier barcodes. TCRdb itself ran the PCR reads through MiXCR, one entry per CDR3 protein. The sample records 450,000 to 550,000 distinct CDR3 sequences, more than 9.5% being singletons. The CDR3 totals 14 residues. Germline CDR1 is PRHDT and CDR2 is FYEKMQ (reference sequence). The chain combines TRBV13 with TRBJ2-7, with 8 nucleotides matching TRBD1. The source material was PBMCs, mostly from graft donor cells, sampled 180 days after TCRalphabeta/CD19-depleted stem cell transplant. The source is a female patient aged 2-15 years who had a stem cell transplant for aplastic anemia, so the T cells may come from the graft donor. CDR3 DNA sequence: TGTGCCAGCAGCCTAGGGACAGGCACGGGCGAGCAGTACTTC. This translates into CASSLGTGTGEQYF.